This T cell receptor beta chain was sequenced in a study of tumor-infiltrating lymphocytes in glioblastoma multiforme. Germline V lookup: CDR1 SGHAT, CDR2 FQNNGV. The CDR3 loop spans 15 amino acids. Notes on this clonotype: Antigen specificity is unknown. A junction end diverges from the germline sequence, so it may reflect a read error.

Three nested ARM-PCR rounds with V-beta and C-beta primers built TCRB libraries. TCRB cDNA was made from around 0.48 ug total RNA. No unique molecular identifiers were described for these TCRB libraries. TCRdb re-derived calls from the multiplex PCR reads in MiXCR, one entry per CDR3 protein. The sample has 12,000 to 15,000 distinct CDR3 sequences; more than 65% are singletons. The study, taken as a whole, reports: RNA-based TCR sequencing may distort clone frequencies, since cells carry unequal TCR transcript numbers. Just one glioblastoma patient contributed to the TCR-mutation comparison.

Sequencing used brain tumor tissue. The chain joins TRBV11-2 to TRBJ2-7; 7 nucleotides agree with TRBD1. The TCR comes from a male donor with glioblastoma. This chain's CDR3 is CASSLLGQRSYEQCF. In DNA, the CDR3 is TGTGCCAGCAGCTTATTGGGACAGAGATCCTACGAGCAGTGCTTC. Combining the CDR3 with reference TRBV11-2 and TRBJ2-7 gives the whole variable domain EAGVAQSPRYKIIEKRQSVAFWCNPISGHATLYWYQQILGQGPKLLIQFQNNGVVDDSQLPKDRFSAERLKGVDSTLKIQPAKLEDSAVYLCASSLLGQRSYEQCFGPGTRLTVT.